The T cell receptor (beta chain) described here comes from a study of cytomegalovirus exposure and HLA in healthy donors (TCRdb year 2017). General notes on the study: In an earlier analysis of several hundred of the donors, less than 350 Gb of sequence data and some 120 million unique TCR beta sequences from 180 million or so T cells were reported. The study combined high-throughput TCR immunosequencing, statistical association of individual TCRs with disease status, and machine learning to predict cytomegalovirus infection status. Every discovery cohort repertoire had been produced on one sequencing platform. HLA typing included class I and class II loci at four-digit resolution. To study patterns of TCR occurrence, a later analysis re-analyzed previously published TCR beta repertoires from 550 to 800 donors and added high-resolution HLA genotyping. An earlier analysis of fewer than 700 of the donors applied high-throughput TCR beta sequencing to assess whether each TCR beta V gene segment acted as functional or pseudogenic. The genetic ancestry cluster associated with self-reported Caucasian donors included roughly four fifths of the approximately 400 genotyped donors. Typing coverage varied by locus: about 629-640 donors for A, B, C, DRB1 and DQB1; more than 500 for DQA1; some 610 for DPA1; more than 450 for DPB1. Alongside the repertoire data, information on donor age, sex, ethnicity and CMV serostatus was compiled. Roughly 300 gigabases of sequencing data and 70 million to 85 million unique TCR sequences were included in an early release covering about 700 HLA-typed donors. Rather than using new phenotypic data, the later analysis identified candidate immune exposures from TCR beta sequences and from how often those sequences occurred across donors. Among 300 to 500 genotyped donors of the cohort, an average of about 220,000 unique TCR beta nucleotide sequences was sequenced per donor, of which about 19% were non-productive. The study aimed to test whether signatures of past pathogen exposure could be identified by cataloging public T cell receptors. Using immunosequencing, the study profiled T cell repertoires from about 650 subjects and related those repertoires to cytomegalovirus serostatus. Genome-wide SNP genotypes for about 65% of the roughly 670 donors were used in a later genetic analysis, which treated that subset as a discovery cohort. Along with the 666-subject first cohort, a separate validation cohort of more than 90 different subjects was used. Because of strong linkage in the cohort, four or five DR-DQ haplotypes were treated as single units for association and clustering.

Study-wide findings and limitations: A further reported finding was that TCR beta sequences accurately predicted the HLA-A and HLA-B alleles for most subjects in the first cohort. An earlier analysis of roughly 570 of the donors showed that most TCR beta V segments appeared in productive rearrangements either about 87% or about 30% of the time, which broadly matched IMGT annotations. Only TCR beta chains were sequenced in this cohort, and the absence of alpha or paired-chain data limited detectable features. The authors suggested that the approach could potentially be extended to other disease states and immunological phenotypes. Linkage disequilibrium might explain the correlated functional status among segregating V segments, but an unknown experimental factor could not be excluded. Presence/absence analyses assumed roughly uniform sequencing depth across donors, an assumption that may not hold. A cluster of highly shared sequence variants was judged likely to represent a technical artifact of the sequencing pipeline. According to a later analysis, TCR association rates differed among HLA loci, with DRB1 alleles showing the most associated TCRs and HLA-C alleles showing the fewest. The 87-base-pair reads could not distinguish some IMGT-functional V segments, including TRBV6-2 and TRBV6-3, so those segments were excluded. CMV serostatus was the only immune exposure information available for the cohort. A later analysis reported that several top co-occurrence clusters appeared linked to parvovirus B19, influenza, CMV and Epstein-Barr virus. Strong co-occurrence of HLA alleles, especially DR and DQ, made assigning TCR associations to individual alleles difficult. The earlier analysis of some 560 of the donors excluded approximately 17 rarely observed V segments, including chromosome 9 orphons, because counts were too low. Specific HLA alleles were associated with some 15,000 TCR beta sequences at a false discovery rate of 0.05 in a later analysis. In a later genetic analysis, a missense DCLRE1C variant was associated with V-gene and J-gene trimming of TCR beta chains, and the association was replicated in an independent cohort. In a later analysis, HLA-associated TCR beta chains were found to be more clonally expanded and to have lower generation probabilities than equally common non-associated chains. Compared with the roughly 670-donor mean, donors in an Asian-associated ancestry cluster had fewer N-insertions in productive TCRs, according to a later genetic analysis. A total of 164 TCR beta chains were listed by the study as associated with cytomegalovirus. Across donors, most TCR sequences were observed very rarely, whereas some public TCRs were present in many individuals. In a later analysis, most CMV-associated TCR beta chains were found to appear HLA-restricted, with HLA associations seemingly driven largely by CMV exposure. Three of the identified cytomegalovirus-associated TCR beta chains were confirmed in vitro to be specific for cytomegalovirus antigens. The classifier was reported to diagnose cytomegalovirus status with high specificity and sensitivity in both the original cohort and the validation cohort. Because HLA typing was missing for some donors at each locus, association tests included only the typed subset.

Trimming takes 0 bases from V and 3 bases from J, and the germline ends sit 18 bases apart. CDR1 and CDR2 are read off the germline V gene as SGHVS and FQNEAQ. The CDR3 holds 18 amino acids from the cysteine to the phenylalanine. The DNA shown is the 54-base CDR3, in frame from base 1. Remarks on this clone: There is no known antigen for this receptor. No much larger clone is present one base from it, and per-base qualities are unavailable.

Receptor libraries were prepared by the immunoSEQ multiplex PCR assay. For the multiplex PCR, a mixture combining 60 forward primers for TCR Vbeta segments and 13 reverse primers for TCR Jbeta segments was used. A multiplex PCR assay on genomic DNA amplified the CDR3 region of rearranged TCR beta genes. The Illumina HiSeq System was used to sequence the amplified TCR beta libraries as 87-base-pair reads. The original pipeline was this. Across the roughly 700 repertoires, a later analysis counted tens of millions of unique TCR beta chains, approximately 10 million of which were shared by at least two donors. A nearest-neighbor algorithm error-corrected the raw reads and collapsed the reads into unique sequences, merging closely related sequences to remove PCR and sequencing errors. Alignment of CDR3 sequences to IMGT reference sequences was used to assign V, D and J gene segments. For a sequence to be retained, a match of at least six nucleotides to both a V gene segment and a J gene segment was required. A rearrangement counted as productive if the CDR3 had no stop codons and remained in frame with V and J, and every other rearrangement counted as non-productive. CDR3 was defined according to IMGT convention as the region running from the second conserved V-encoded cysteine to the conserved J-encoded phenylalanine. Sequences without an unambiguous match to a single V gene segment were excluded from the earlier analysis of 450 to 650 of the donors. An earlier analysis of 587 of the donors classified V segments as functional when productive rearrangements were above 56.7% and as segregating when the standard deviation between donors was above 5%. A statistical classification framework was built to diagnose cytomegalovirus status from the catalog of TCR beta chain sequences. V and J gene assignment, in a later analysis, came from comparing TCR nucleotide sequences with IMGT/GENE-DB human TR gene sequences. A later analysis assigned CDR3 sequences and most-parsimonious VDJ recombination scenarios with the TCRdist pipeline. A later analysis defined each TCR beta chain by its CDR3 amino acid sequence plus V-gene family, and excluded reads lacking a unique V-gene family. As a way to deal with suspected cross-contamination and a sequencing artifact, a later analysis dropped 592 nucleotide sequences that were highly shared and had low generation probability. In a later analysis, a clonal expansion index was calculated for each public chain from normalized within-repertoire ranks of inferred template counts. In a later analysis, generation probabilities were computed with a VDJ recombination model fitted to out-of-frame rearrangements, and the resulting probabilities were checked against IGoR. Hypergeometric tests were used in a later analysis to score TCR-TCR, TCR-HLA and TCR-CMV co-occurrence, with a repertoire-size bias correction applied to the TCR pairs. A later analysis estimated false discovery rates by permuting HLA or CMV assignments 20 times. In a later analysis, co-occurring TCRs were grouped with DBSCAN, and TCRdist sequence similarity was added when clustering was performed within HLA-allele-positive subsets. Repertoires with fewer than 30,000 or more than 120,000 public chains, plus five repertoires with anomalous nucleotide sharing, were excluded from co-occurrence clustering. Entries here come from immuneACCESS through TCRdb and include only in-frame sequences with V and J called. Some clones fail to appear in such tables; in the studies checked, an unresolved V gene covers under half of the shortfall, and the cause of the remainder is unknown. V and J calls and clone size come straight from that table; D and trimming were deduced from the DNA. This sample holds 160,000 or so clones; 84% were observed only once. The ten largest clones capture 1.5% to 2.5% of the sample.

In total, fewer than 750 healthy bone marrow donors made up the cohort. At the time of sampling, all cohort members were nominally healthy, though unrecorded immune exposures were likely present. The donor tested CMV seronegative and was one of the 352 seronegative cohort members. Every donor gave a peripheral blood sample, and the peripheral blood mononuclear cells from that sample were used for TCR beta sequencing. The Qiagen DNeasy Blood Extraction Kit was used to extract genomic DNA from the blood cell samples. The sequenced sample consisted of PBMCs. The chain uses TRBV7-8 and TRBJ1-5, and possibly TRBD1, on 6 matching bases. This TCR was recovered from a man in his late teens or twenties in good health and CMV-seronegative. The CDR3 protein is CASSLAGGRGYDNQPQHF. At the DNA level, the sequence is TGTGCCAGCAGCTTAGCAGGAGGCAGGGGATATGACAATCAGCCCCAGCATTTT.